This T cell receptor (beta chain) is drawn from a study of response to subunit inactivated influenza vaccine. TCRdb reprocessed the RT-PCR reads with MiXCR, giving one entry per CDR3 protein. The sample has roughly 520,000 distinct CDR3 sequences, 25% seen once. Germline V gives CDR1 LGHDT, CDR2 YNNKEL (reference sequence). The V end lost 4 bases, the J end lost 4 bases, and 14 bases lay between the germline ends. The CDR3 loop spans 15 amino acids. This clonotype was sampled from a man between 50 and 59 years old who received an inactivated influenza vaccine. This sequence joins TRBV3-1 and TRBJ2-1, with D perhaps being TRBD1 or TRBD2 (5 bases each). Sample: CD4+ T cells sorted from PBMCs, taken 4 to 6 days after vaccination. The CDR3 DNA is TGTGCCAGCAGCCTGGGACCTTGGGGGTACAATGAGCAGTTCTTC. Amino acids: CASSLGPWGYNEQFF.